This T cell receptor beta chain came from a study of Graves' ophthalmopathy and Graves' hyperthyroidism. Study-level points and caveats: Clonotypes were expanded in thyroid at above 0.001 frequency, and most also appeared in blood.

Germline V gives CDR1 SGHKS, CDR2 YYEKEE (reference sequence). The CDR3 extends over 12 amino acids. The trim removed 5 bases at V and 5 bases at J, leaving 3 bases unmatched. Concerning this clonotype: Its antigen is undetermined.

Exclusion criteria comprised other autoimmune diseases, uncontrolled infections, pregnancy or lactation in patients. The starting material, more than 8.5 ml of fresh peripheral blood, provided the PBMCs. Investigators amplified TCR beta CDR3 regions from RNA transcripts. HTBI-primed RT-PCR formed the first round, and a multiplex PCR formed the second. TCRdb redid the calling of the multiplex PCR reads with MiXCR, one entry per CDR3 protein. The sample lists approximately 700,000 distinct CDR3 sequences, under 50% occurring once. Sequencing used peripheral blood. The chain links TRBV5-5 to TRBJ2-7, with 8 bases fitting TRBD1. This clonotype was obtained from an adult man with Graves' ophthalmopathy. CDR3 sequence (DNA): TGTGCCAGCAGGCAGGGGGCTAACGAGCAGTACTTC. Amino acids: CASRQGANEQYF.